This T cell receptor (beta chain) stems from a study of blood T cell dynamics during melanoma immunotherapy. Study findings and constraints: At W3, later disease-control patients showed bifurcated PBMC repertoire changes, unlike progressors.

A remark on this clone: The antigen is undetermined.

The germline V gene has CDR1 MDHEN and CDR2 SYDVKM. Trimming stripped 1 base from V and 0 bases from J, with 6 bases between. The CDR3 is 15 amino acids. This sample's time point: week 3, after first cycle of checkpoint inhibitor. Blood was drawn before treatment and at week 3 after checkpoint blockade. Patients had no prior systemic cancer treatment, immunosuppressants or other active cancers. A fixed DNA input of 350 ng was used per bulk PBMC sample. Here immunoSEQ multiplex PCR was the method, and the copy in TCRdb shows in-frame clones only, minus some. The sample yields about 19,000 clones, roughly nine tenths seen once.

The clonotype comes from a human donor with melanoma. V and J are TRBV28 and TRBJ2-2; D unresolved. Specimen: blood, collected from a patient treated with checkpoint blockade. The CDR3 region has the DNA TGTGCCAGCAGTTTATACGGTCCGAACACCGGGGAGCTGTTTTTT. This sequence encodes CASSLYGPNTGELFF.